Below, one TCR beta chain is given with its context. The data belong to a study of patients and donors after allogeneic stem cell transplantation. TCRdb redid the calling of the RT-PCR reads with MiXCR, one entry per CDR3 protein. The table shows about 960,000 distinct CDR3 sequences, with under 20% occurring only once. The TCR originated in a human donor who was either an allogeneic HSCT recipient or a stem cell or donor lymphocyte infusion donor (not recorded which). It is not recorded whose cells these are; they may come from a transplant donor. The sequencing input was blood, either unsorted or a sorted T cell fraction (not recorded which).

The CDR3 DNA reads TGTGCCAGCAGTCCAACAGGAGCTAATGAAAAACTGTTTTTT. Protein product: CASSPTGANEKLFF. This chain connects TRBV2 to TRBJ1-4; perhaps TRBD1 as D (5 bases). Germline V CDR1 and CDR2: SNHLY, FYNNEI. The CDR3 runs 14 residues. Trimming removed 5 bases from V and 3 bases from J, with 10 bases in between.